This T cell receptor (beta chain) was found in a study of CD8 T cells in Susac syndrome. RNA, at about 0.45 to 1 ug, was reverse transcribed with random hexamers. Amplification of TCR beta CDR3 by immunoSEQ multiplex PCR spanned 54 Vbeta and 13 Jbeta. TCRdb reprocessed the immunoSEQ multiplex PCR reads with MiXCR, giving one entry per CDR3 protein. In the table there are 150,000 to 200,000 distinct CDR3 sequences, just under 95% of which are singletons. CD8+ and CD4+ T cells from blood underwent TCR beta sequencing, which was carried out in a high-throughput format. Age- and sex-matched healthy donors served as the control group. Bulk CD8+ and CD4+ cells came from magnetic negative isolation; CD8+ TEMRA by FACS. There are 16 residues in the CDR3. V lost 3 bases and J lost 6, with 15 bases in between. Germline V CDR1 and CDR2: LNHNV, YYDKDF (reference sequence).

This chain uses TRBV15 with TRBJ1-6; D may be TRBD1 (5 bases). The sequencing input was CD4+ T cells from PBMCs. The source of this sequence is a human donor in good health. This chain's CDR3 is CATSRGRGVLNSPLHF. CDR3 nucleotide sequence: TGTGCCACCAGCAGGGGCCGGGGGGTTCTTAATTCACCCCTCCACTTT.